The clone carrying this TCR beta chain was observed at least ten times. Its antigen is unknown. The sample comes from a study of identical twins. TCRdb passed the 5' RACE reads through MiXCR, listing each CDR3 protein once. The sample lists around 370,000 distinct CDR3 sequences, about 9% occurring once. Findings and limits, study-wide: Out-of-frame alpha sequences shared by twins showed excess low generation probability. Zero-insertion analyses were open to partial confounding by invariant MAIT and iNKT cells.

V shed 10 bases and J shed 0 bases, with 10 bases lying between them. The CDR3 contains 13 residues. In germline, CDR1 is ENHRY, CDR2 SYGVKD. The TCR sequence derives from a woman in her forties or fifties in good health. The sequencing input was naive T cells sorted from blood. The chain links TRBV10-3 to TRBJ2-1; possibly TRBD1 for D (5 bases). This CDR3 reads CATRDSSYNEQFF. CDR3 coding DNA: TGTGCCACCAGAGACAGCTCCTACAATGAGCAGTTCTTC.